This T cell receptor (beta chain) was captured in a study of T cells in Graves' hyperthyroidism and ophthalmopathy. Researchers took RNA transcripts and amplified the TCR beta CDR3 regions from them. The HTBI primer set served for first-round RT-PCR of the TCR CDR3. MiXCR, applied by TCRdb to the multiplex PCR reads, yields one record per CDR3 protein. The table lists approximately 530,000 distinct CDR3 sequences, 20% of them singletons. This TCR was recovered from a man in his forties with Graves' ophthalmopathy. The source material was blood.

The CDR3 nucleotides are TGCGCCAGCAGCGCACGTGGGGGGGAGCAGTACTTC. It codes for CASSARGGEQYF. The chain couples TRBV5-1 to TRBJ2-7, with a possible D match to TRBD2 (6 bases). The germline gives CDR1 SGHRS, CDR2 YFSETQ. This CDR3 comprises 12 residues. Trimming cost V 4 bases and J 7 bases, with 12 bases left between them.